This note documents a single T cell receptor (beta chain) sequence. This entry comes from a study of OX40 agonist ivuxolimab in advanced cancers. Sequencing was performed with immunoSEQ multiplex PCR; in TCRdb, only in-frame clones are kept and a portion is missing. There are around 86,000 clones in the sample; more than 85% occur only once, and roughly an eighth lies in the top ten. V lost 5 bases and J lost 5; bases outside the gene matches: 8. Germline values: CDR1 MNHEY, CDR2 SVGAGI. The CDR3 runs 15 residues. The clonotype was recovered from an adult with an advanced solid tumor such as melanoma, head and neck, liver or kidney cancer. The chain employs TRBV6-5 and TRBJ2-5; 10 bases fit TRBD2. The sample was CD4+ or CD8+ T cells sorted from blood, taken in a trial of the OX40 agonist ivuxolimab. The chain's CDR3 is CASSPPGLAEETQYF. CDR3 coding DNA: TGTGCCAGCAGTCCCCCTGGACTAGCGGAGGAGACCCAGTACTTC.